Listed below are T cell receptor beta chains from one sample, sequenced in a study of Tregs in tolerant kidney transplant recipients. Only in-frame clones appear in the TCRdb table, and some are missing; sequencing was by immunoSEQ multiplex PCR. Here the sample spans 60,000 to 95,000 clones, nearly 98% being singletons. Source: CD4+ T cells from blood, taken before the transplant. The origin of the receptors is a human donor who received a combined kidney and bone marrow transplant. Each CDR3 is given with its conserved first and last residue. Each record gives: J gene, clone size, V gene, D gene, CDR3 protein, CDR3 DNA. D genes are given only for firm matches. Size tells how often a clone was seen (once, few, many) or the class of an expanded clone, and some rows leave it out.

>TRBJ1-1|NA|TRBV7-9|NA
CASSLGMGQRMNTEAFF
TGTGCCAGCAGCTTGGGTATGGGACAACGAATGAACACTGAAGCTTTCTTT
>TRBJ2-6|NA|TRBV25-1|NA
CASSAAGANVLTF
TGTGCCAGCAGTGCAGCTGGGGCCAACGTCCTGACTTTC
>TRBJ1-5|NA|TRBV19|NA
CASSISQRGGGQPQHF
TGTGCCAGTAGTATTTCTCAGCGGGGCGGCGGTCAGCCCCAGCATTTT
>TRBJ2-4|NA|TRBV30|TRBD2
CAWATGAGNIQYF
TGTGCCTGGGCGACTGGAGCGGGGAACATTCAGTACTTC
>TRBJ1-2|NA|TRBV7-2|TRBD1
CASSLGQDYGYTF
TGTGCCAGCAGTTTGGGACAGGACTATGGCTACACCTTC
>TRBJ2-3|NA|TRBV5-4|TRBD1
CASSALGQGPTDTQYF
TGTGCCAGCAGCGCCCTGGGACAGGGTCCCACAGATACGCAGTATTTT
>TRBJ2-4|NA|TRBV7-9|NA
CASSPRGSYRDIQYF
TGTGCCAGCAGCCCGCGAGGTTCCTACCGTGACATTCAGTACTTC
>TRBJ2-3|NA|TRBV14|TRBD1
CASSQVRTGGGTDTQYF
TGTGCCAGCAGCCAAGTTCGGACAGGGGGCGGCACAGATACGCAGTATTTT
>TRBJ2-7|NA|TRBV6-1|TRBD2
CASRGTSDSYEQYF
TGTGCCAGCAGAGGGACTAGCGACTCCTACGAGCAGTACTTC
>TRBJ2-1|once|TRBV2|NA
CASSGLVHEQFF
TGTGCCAGCAGTGGACTAGTTCATGAGCAGTTCTTC
>TRBJ2-3|NA|TRBV19|TRBD1
CASSLLGDRVSTDTQYF
TGTGCCAGTAGTCTGCTGGGGGACAGGGTATCGACAGATACGCAGTATTTT
>TRBJ1-6|NA|TRBV4-2|NA
CASSQAAGVSPLHF
TGTGCCAGCAGCCAAGCTGCAGGGGTTTCACCCCTCCACTTT
>TRBJ1-1|few|TRBV5-6|NA
CASSYGFLRGTEAFF
TGTGCCAGCAGCTATGGGTTTCTTCGGGGTACTGAAGCTTTCTTT
>TRBJ2-1|NA|TRBV7-3|TRBD2
CASSPGGRAYNEQFF
TGTGCCAGCAGCCCGGGCGGGAGGGCATACAATGAGCAGTTCTTC
>TRBJ1-1|NA|TRBV5-1|NA
CASSLVPGEGTEAFF
TGCGCCAGCAGCTTGGTTCCGGGGGAGGGTACTGAAGCTTTCTTT
>TRBJ2-7|NA|TRBV30|TRBD1
CAWKGQDSYEQYF
TGTGCCTGGAAGGGACAGGACTCCTACGAGCAGTACTTC
>TRBJ1-5|NA|TRBV15|NA
CATSRDRGGHQPQHF
TGTGCCACCAGCAGAGATCGAGGAGGGCACCAGCCCCAGCATTTT
>TRBJ1-4|NA|TRBV2|TRBD1
CASTWEGTGREKLFF
TGTGCCAGCACATGGGAGGGGACAGGGCGAGAAAAACTGTTTTTT
>TRBJ1-6|NA|TRBV30|TRBD1
CACLGVYRGNSPLHF
TGTGCCTGCCTTGGGGTTTACAGGGGTAATTCACCCCTCCACTTT
>TRBJ2-7|NA|TRBV7-9|NA
CASSLMGGQQISYEQYF
TGTGCCAGCAGCTTAATGGGGGGGCAGCAGATCTCCTACGAGCAGTACTTC
>TRBJ2-7|NA|TRBV2|TRBD1
CASSDRTGGPYEQYF
TGTGCCAGCAGTGACCGGACAGGGGGACCCTACGAGCAGTACTTC
>TRBJ2-1|NA|TRBV14|NA
CASSYRESNEQFF
TGTGCCAGCAGCTACAGGGAATCTAATGAGCAGTTCTTC
>TRBJ1-3|NA|TRBV7-2|TRBD1
CASSKDRGPGNTIYF
TGTGCCAGCAGCAAGGACAGGGGGCCTGGAAACACCATATATTTT
>TRBJ2-1|NA|TRBV2|TRBD2
CASRPLRGARGNEQFF
TGTGCCAGCAGACCCCTGCGGGGGGCCCGCGGAAATGAGCAGTTCTTC
>TRBJ2-3|NA|TRBV19|NA
CASSPSIGTGSPDTQYF
TGTGCCAGTAGTCCATCCATCGGGACTGGATCGCCAGATACGCAGTATTTT
>TRBJ2-7|NA|TRBV15|TRBD1
CATSRARQGGYEQYF
TGTGCCACCAGCAGGGCAAGACAGGGTGGGTACGAGCAGTACTTC
>TRBJ2-7|NA|TRBV11-3|NA
CASSRPALYEQYF
TGTGCCAGCAGCCGCCCAGCGCTCTACGAGCAGTACTTC
>TRBJ1-1|NA|TRBV11-3|TRBD1
CASSLGEDRTGAAFF
TGTGCCAGCAGCTTAGGGGAGGACAGGACCGGAGCAGCTTTCTTT
>TRBJ2-7|NA|TRBV5-1|NA
CASSWTANSYEQYF
TGCGCCAGCAGCTGGACAGCAAACTCCTACGAGCAGTACTTC
>TRBJ2-3|once|TRBV27|TRBD2
CASSLLGLAGGSTDTQYF
TGTGCCAGCAGTTTATTGGGACTAGCGGGAGGAAGCACAGATACGCAGTATTTT
>TRBJ2-7|NA|TRBV7-9|NA
CASSLWGGGEQYF
TGTGCCAGCAGCTTATGGGGGGGCGGCGAGCAGTACTTC
>TRBJ2-7|NA|TRBV7-9|TRBD1
CASSRDRGYEQYF
TGTGCCAGCAGCCGGGACAGGGGCTACGAGCAGTACTTC
>TRBJ2-1|NA|TRBV29-1|TRBD1
CSVVGQGVKVSYNEQFF
TGCAGCGTCGTGGGACAGGGGGTAAAGGTATCCTACAATGAGCAGTTCTTC